The 28 T cell receptor beta chains reported below all come from one sample, sequenced in a study of beta chain features in type 1 diabetes. All of the isolated RNA was reverse transcribed, so expressed TCRB transcripts were sequenced. Repertoires were generated with immunoSEQ multiplex PCR, while TCRdb's copy carries only in-frame clones and drops some. The repertoire holds over 300,000 clones, with 8% as singletons. Sequenced input: central memory CD4+ T cells from blood. The receptors were gathered from a woman younger than 35 in good health.

V usage is TRBV4-2 and J usage is TRBJ2-2, with 12 bases matching TRBD2. The CDR3 consists of 19 residues. Trimming at V came to 7 bases and at J to 3 bases, leaving 15 bases not matched to a gene. Germline CDR1 and CDR2: LGHNA and YNFKEQ. In DNA, the CDR3 is TGTGCCAGCACCAGCTTTCCGTCTAGCGGGAGGGGTGACACCGGGGAGCTGTTTTTT. Translated, it gives CASTSFPSSGRGDTGELFF.

This clone was seen more than once but under ten times. The same CDR3 can be traced to other DNA sequences in this sample. The chain has TRBV4-2 and TRBJ1-5; D is undetermined. This CDR3 contains 15 residues. CDR1 and CDR2 from the germline V gene are LGHNA and YNFKEQ. V dropped 0 bases and J dropped 0 bases, with 6 bases sitting between them. CDR3 in amino acids: CASSQDPYSNQPQHF. The CDR3 nucleotides read TGTGCCAGCAGCCAAGATCCATATAGCAATCAGCCCCAGCATTTT.

This clone was counted only a few times. The rearrangement joins TRBV19 to TRBJ1-5; D call uncertain. Germline CDR1 reads LNHDA; CDR2 reads SQIVND (reference sequence). CDR3 length equals 15 residues. The V end was cut by 7 bases, the J end by 6 bases, with 19 bases between. The CDR3, as DNA: TGTGCCAGTACCCACAACAGTGGGTCGGTTCAGCCCCAGCATTTT. Encoded protein: CASTHNSGSVQPQHF.

V is TRBV11-3 and J is TRBJ2-7; D not certain. Germline V gene data show CDR1 as SGHNT and CDR2 as YENEEA. V gave up 5 bases and J gave up 6 bases, with 11 bases separating them. CDR3 length: 12 residues. The CDR3 region is CASSQSLGEQYF. The CDR3 bases are TGTGCCAGCAGCCAAAGCCTAGGCGAGCAGTACTTC.

This sequence joins TRBV7-9 and TRBJ2-3; possible D gene TRBD2, 6 bases. Germline CDR1 reads SEHNR; CDR2 reads FQNEAQ (reference sequence). The CDR3 has 15 amino acids. Trimming cost V 3 bases and J 2 bases, with 12 bases left between them. CDR3 sequence (DNA): TGTGCCAGCAGCTTCGCTGGGACTCCCACAGATACGCAGTATTTT. Translated, it gives CASSFAGTPTDTQYF.

The chain links TRBV6-1 to TRBJ2-3; D might be TRBD1 (6 bases). Trimming stripped 5 bases from V and 2 bases from J, with 11 bases between. The germline gives CDR1 MNHNS, CDR2 SASEGT. The CDR3 length is 14 residues. CDR3 amino acids: CASSTWDNTDTQYF. In DNA, the CDR3 is TGTGCCAGCAGTACCTGGGACAACACAGATACGCAGTATTTT.

There are a few counts of this clone. The chain has TRBV7-2 and TRBJ2-5, with 7 bases fitting TRBD2. Germline-derived CDR1 and CDR2 are SGHTA and FQGNSA. The CDR3 totals 12 residues. J lost 7 bases, V lost 8 bases, and 7 bases had no gene match. CDR3 residues: CASRGGLWTQYF. The CDR3, as DNA: TGTGCCAGCCGCGGGGGACTTTGGACCCAGTACTTC.

The table lists this clone with a few counts. The V call is TRBV4-1, the J call TRBJ1-5; TRBD1 aligns across 8 bases. V was pared by 3 bases and J by 3 bases, with 4 bases of the junction left unmatched. The CDR3 is made up of 15 amino acids. Germline V lookup: CDR1 MGHRA, CDR2 YSYEKL. As DNA, the CDR3 is TGCGCCAGCAGCCAGGAGGACAGGGCCAATCAGCCCCAGCATTTT. Translation gives CASSQEDRANQPQHF.

There are a few counts of this clone. The chain has TRBV2 and TRBJ1-5; a weak D match, TRBD1 (6 bases). V was cut by 4 bases and J by 10 bases, with 17 bases left in between. Germline CDR1 reads SNHLY; CDR2 reads FYNNEI. CDR3 length: 14 residues. CDR3 sequence: CASSAAGGSGPQHF. The CDR3 nucleotides read TGTGCCAGCAGTGCCGCCGGGGGCTCCGGTCCCCAGCATTTT.

This clone has a handful of counts. The J gene is TRBJ2-5, the V gene TRBV7-9, with D perhaps TRBD2 (6 bases). Germline CDR1 is SEHNR and CDR2 is FQNEAQ (reference sequence). Between the trimmed V and J ends, which lost 1 base and 1 base, there was a span of 16 bases. The length of the CDR3 is 17 residues. The CDR3 DNA reads as TGTGCCAGCAGCTTAGGTAGCGGTAGCGGAGTCCAAGAGACCCAGTACTTC. This codes for CASSLGSGSGVQETQYF.

In this sample, this clone turned up a few times. The gene calls are TRBV28 and TRBJ2-6, with no clear D. The CDR3 consists of 15 residues. With 3 bases removed from V and 4 bases from J, the gap between germline ends came to 10 bases. Germline lookup yields CDR1 MDHEN and CDR2 SYDVKM. CDR3 sequence (DNA): TGTGCCAGCAGTTTTGGGGTCACCGGGGCCAACGTCCTGACTTTC. Its translation: CASSFGVTGANVLTF.

This chain uses TRBV4-3 with TRBJ2-6, with D possibly TRBD2 on 5 matching bases. The germline V gene encodes CDR1 LGHNA and CDR2 YSLEER. The CDR3 extends over 18 amino acids. V was shortened by 3 bases and J by 0 bases, with 15 bases between the two germline ends. Here the CDR3 reads CASSHLALGVSGANVLTF. The CDR3 nucleotides are TGCGCCAGCAGCCACCTCGCCCTGGGAGTCTCTGGGGCCAACGTCCTGACTTTC.

The V gene is TRBV7-9, the J gene TRBJ1-1; D gene ambiguous. Deletions cut 2 bases from V and 2 bases from J, with 6 bases between. CDR1 is SEHNR and CDR2 is FQNEAQ in the germline V gene (reference sequence). The CDR3 contains 13 residues. The CDR3 DNA reads as TGTGCCAGCAGCTTACGCGGTAACACTGAAGCTTTCTTT. Translated, it gives CASSLRGNTEAFF.

CDR3 sequence (DNA): TGTGCCAGCAGTTTCGCTAGGGCGGATACGCAGTATTTT. This translates into CASSFARADTQYF. The chain uses TRBV6-5 and TRBJ2-3; D unresolved. V lost 4 bases to trimming and J lost 6 bases, with 11 bases between them. The CDR3 is 13 amino acids. Germline V gives CDR1 MNHEY, CDR2 SVGAGI.

V gene TRBV27 combines with J gene TRBJ2-1, with 8 bases matching TRBD2. Trimming cost V 3 bases and J 0 bases; bases outside gene matches: 1. The V gene's germline CDR1 is MNHEY and CDR2 SMNVEV (reference sequence). This CDR3 is built from 15 residues. The CDR3: CASSFSGNSYNEQFF. Here the CDR3 DNA reads TGTGCCAGCAGTTTTAGCGGGAACTCCTACAATGAGCAGTTCTTC.

Here the CDR3 reads CASSFSAASYEQYF. For the CDR3, the DNA is TGTGCCAGCAGTTTTTCCGCCGCTAGCTACGAGCAGTACTTC. This chain links TRBV27 with TRBJ2-7; D gene unclear. The CDR3 sequence is 14 residues long. Germline lookup yields CDR1 MNHEY and CDR2 SMNVEV (reference sequence). The ends were cut back, 3 bases at V and 3 bases at J, with 12 bases in the middle.

Ten or more counts support this clone. Other DNA sequences in the sample encode the same CDR3. The chain is built from TRBV18 and TRBJ2-5, with TRBD1 as a possible D gene (6 bases). Trimming shortened V by 4 bases and J by 2 bases, and 8 bases separated the two germline ends. This CDR3 has 13 residues. Germline-derived CDR1 and CDR2 are KGHSH and LQKENI. The CDR3 protein is CASSQGTQETQYF. CDR3 sequence (DNA): TGTGCCAGCTCACAGGGGACACAAGAGACCCAGTACTTC. Based on the CDR3 plus reference TRBV18 and TRBJ2-5, the full variable domain is NAGVMQNPRHLVRRRGQEARLRCSPMKGHSHVYWYRQLPEEGLKFMVYLQKENIIDESGMPKERFSAEFPKEGPSILRIQQVVRGDSAAYFCASSQGTQETQYFGPGTRLLVL.

V gene TRBV6-6 combines with J gene TRBJ2-3, with D possibly being TRBD2 (5 bases). This CDR3 has 13 amino acids. The V end was cut by 4 bases, the J end by 6 bases, with 11 bases between. Germline assignment: CDR1 MNHNY and CDR2 SVGAGI (reference sequence). The CDR3 spells CASSLGEIDTQYF. Written as DNA, the CDR3 is TGTGCCAGCAGTTTGGGAGAGATTGATACGCAGTATTTT.

In its sample, this clone was seen a few times. V is TRBV7-8 and J is TRBJ2-7; D is perhaps TRBD1 or TRBD2 (5 bases each). The germline V gene has CDR1 SGHVS and CDR2 FQNEAQ. Trimming took off 5 bases at V and 2 bases at J, with 13 bases between the two ends. The CDR3 totals 14 residues. The CDR3 DNA sequence: TGTGCCAGCAGCCCCATGGGGGTTGCCTACGAGCAGTACTTC. Translated, it gives CASSPMGVAYEQYF.

The chain links TRBV2 to TRBJ2-5; 14 nucleotides agree with TRBD2. Germline V gene data show CDR1 as SNHLY and CDR2 as FYNNEI. This CDR3 is built from 15 residues. Trimming at V came to 4 bases and at J to 4 bases, leaving 2 bases not matched to a gene. Here the CDR3 reads CASSVGLAGGETQYF. CDR3 sequence (DNA): TGTGCCAGCAGTGTTGGACTAGCGGGAGGAGAGACCCAGTACTTC.

The chain combines TRBV15 with TRBJ2-3; D possibly corresponds to TRBD1 (7 bases). Deletions cut 2 bases from V and 3 bases from J, with 15 bases between. The CDR3 spans 16 residues. The germline gives CDR1 LNHNV, CDR2 YYDKDF (reference sequence). This CDR3 reads CATSRPTGAGTDTQYF. The CDR3 bases are TGTGCCACCAGCAGACCCACAGGGGCGGGAACAGATACGCAGTATTTT.

This clone has ten or more counts. The CDR3 protein is CASSGLGTSGKSEQFF. The CDR3 nucleotides are TGTGCCAGCAGTGGCCTGGGGACTAGCGGGAAAAGTGAGCAGTTCTTC. This rearrangement joins TRBV11-2 to TRBJ2-1, with TRBD2 identical over 13 bases. Germline V lookup: CDR1 SGHAT, CDR2 FQNNGV. The CDR3 consists of 16 residues. The V segment lost 6 bases and the J segment 9 bases; nucleotides outside the gene matches: 11. Supplemented by reference TRBV11-2 and TRBJ2-1, the full variable domain reads EAGVAQSPRYKIIEKRQSVAFWCNPISGHATLYWYQQILGQGPKLLIQFQNNGVVDDSQLPKDRFSAERLKGVDSTLKIQPAKLEDSAVYLCASSGLGTSGKSEQFFGPGTRLTVL.

The rearrangement joins TRBV2 to TRBJ1-1, with D possibly being TRBD1 (5 bases). CDR3 size: 11 residues. V dropped 8 bases and J dropped 11 bases, with 15 bases sitting between them. Germline V gives CDR1 SNHLY, CDR2 FYNNEI. The CDR3 sequence: CASGEGPKAFF. CDR3 sequence (DNA): TGTGCCAGCGGAGAGGGGCCGAAGGCTTTCTTT.

At least ten counts were recorded for this clone. The chain joins TRBV7-2 to TRBJ2-5; D is perhaps TRBD2 (6 bases). Per germline, CDR1 SGHTA and CDR2 FQGNSA. V gave up 1 base and J gave up 4 bases, with 10 bases separating them. This CDR3 has 14 residues. CDR3 coding DNA: TGTGCCAGCAGCTTAGTTACGGGAGCAGAGACCCAGTACTTC. It codes for CASSLVTGAETQYF.

This clone showed up many times. The chain recombines TRBV28 with TRBJ1-2; D gene uncertain. The CDR3 sequence is 14 residues long. V lost 4 bases, J lost 0 bases, and 9 bases lay in between. Looked up from germline, CDR1 is MDHEN and CDR2 is SYDVKM. The CDR3 nucleotides are TGTGCCAGCAGTTCAGCTCAGCCTAACTATGGCTACACCTTC. Encoded protein: CASSSAQPNYGYTF.

This clone has at least ten counts. The gene calls are TRBV4-3 and TRBJ1-1; D remains unclear. CDR1 and CDR2 from the germline V gene are LGHNA and YSLEER. The V and J ends lost 1 base and 2 bases respectively, with 17 bases between them. This CDR3 region has 17 residues. CDR3 amino acids: CASSQAGSSQRNTEAFF. The CDR3 DNA follows: TGCGCCAGCAGCCAAGCGGGTAGTAGTCAGAGAAACACTGAAGCTTTCTTT.

The chain links TRBV7-2 to TRBJ2-1, with D possibly TRBD2 on 5 matching bases. CDR3 length equals 15 residues. V lost 2 bases to trimming and J lost 7 bases, with 15 bases between them. Germline-derived CDR1 and CDR2 are SGHTA and FQGNSA. The CDR3 DNA follows: TGTGCCAGCAGCTTAATGGTGGGAGTTAAGAATGAGCAGTTCTTC. Amino acid sequence: CASSLMVGVKNEQFF.

This clone was seen more than once but under ten times. J is TRBJ2-5 and V is TRBV18; possibly TRBD1 for D (6 bases). Germline CDR1 is KGHSH and CDR2 is LQKENI. This CDR3 is built from 15 residues. The V gene lost 0 bases and the J gene lost 5 bases, with 13 bases spanning the gap. DNA of the CDR3: TGTGCCAGCTCACCACCGTCCACAGGGATGGAGACCCAGTACTTC. Translated: CASSPPSTGMETQYF. The entire variable domain, with the rest obtained from reference TRBV18 and TRBJ2-5, is as follows: NAGVMQNPRHLVRRRGQEARLRCSPMKGHSHVYWYRQLPEEGLKFMVYLQKENIIDESGMPKERFSAEFPKEGPSILRIQQVVRGDSAAYFCASSPPSTGMETQYFGPGTRLLVL.